Below are 21 T cell receptor beta chains sequenced from a single sample in a study of OX40 agonist ivuxolimab in advanced cancers. Method: immunoSEQ multiplex PCR; TCRdb's copy keeps in-frame clones and lacks some. The data show about 60,000 clones, approximately 86% seen once. Sequencing used CD4+ or CD8+ T cells sorted from blood, obtained in a trial of the OX40 agonist ivuxolimab. These receptors all come from an adult with an advanced solid tumor such as melanoma, head and neck, liver or kidney cancer.

J is TRBJ2-3 and V is TRBV29-1; D assignment may be TRBD1 or TRBD2 (7 bases each). The germline V and J ends were trimmed by 5 bases and 3 bases, with 18 bases remaining between them. Germline loops: CDR1 SQVTM, CDR2 ANQGSEA. The CDR3 is 15 amino acids. The CDR3 nucleotides are TGCAGCGTTAATGGGGGAGGGGGCGCGACAGATACGCAGTATTTT. This encodes CSVNGGGGATDTQYF.

The chain couples TRBV9 to TRBJ2-1; perhaps TRBD1 as D (5 bases). V lost 0 bases, J lost 10 bases, and 8 bases lay in between. Germline V CDR1 and CDR2: SGDLS, YYNGEE. CDR3 length: 12 residues. The CDR3 DNA sequence: TGTGCCAGCAGCGTAGAGAGGACAGAGCAGTTCTTC. As protein: CASSVERTEQFF. The whole variable domain, remainder taken from reference TRBV9 and TRBJ2-1, is DSGVTQTPKHLITATGQRVTLRCSPRSGDLSVYWYQQSLDQGLQFLIQYYNGEERAKGNILERFSAQQFPDLHSELNLSSLELGDSALYFCASSVERTEQFFGPGTRLTVL.

The chain has TRBV6-1 and TRBJ2-1, with 12 bases identical to TRBD2. The CDR3 covers 19 residues. The germline gives CDR1 MNHNS, CDR2 SASEGT. V lost 0 bases, J lost 6 bases, and 12 bases stayed unmatched. CDR3 nucleotides: TGTGCCAGCAGTGAAGCGCCTTGGGCTAGCGGGAGGGTGGTCAATGAGCAGTTCTTC. It translates to CASSEAPWASGRVVNEQFF.

The chain combines TRBV4-3 with TRBJ2-7; tentatively, D is TRBD2 (6 bases). The germline V gene encodes CDR1 LGHNA and CDR2 YSLEER. CDR3 length equals 15 residues. Trimming pared 2 bases from V and 0 bases from J, leaving 11 bases between. DNA for the CDR3: TGCGCCAGCAGCCAATTGACGGGACTCTCCTACGAGCAGTACTTC. Its protein product is CASSQLTGLSYEQYF.

The chain uses TRBV20-1 and TRBJ2-7, with D unclear. Between the trimmed V and J ends, which lost 0 bases and 2 bases, there was a span of 2 bases. CDR1 and CDR2 (germline): DFQATT, SNEGSKA (reference sequence). The CDR3 runs 11 residues. CDR3 DNA sequence: TGCAGTGCTAGAGAGACCTACGAGCAGTACTTC. This sequence encodes CSARETYEQYF.

The rearrangement links TRBV18 to TRBJ1-1; no firm D call. There are 15 residues in the CDR3. V was clipped by 10 bases and J by 1 base, with 19 bases between them. Germline V gives CDR1 KGHSH, CDR2 LQKENI. This chain's CDR3 is CATSIMSGRNTEAFF. The CDR3, as DNA: TGTGCCACCTCCATAATGAGCGGAAGGAACACTGAAGCTTTCTTT.

V is TRBV5-4 and J is TRBJ2-1, with 11 nucleotides matching TRBD2. Trimming at V came to 0 bases and at J to 6 bases, leaving 2 bases not matched to a gene. The CDR3 loop spans 15 amino acids. CDR1 is SGHNT and CDR2 is YYREEE in the germline V gene (reference sequence). CDR3 bases: TGTGCCAGCAGCTTGGAACTAGCGGGAGTCAATGAGCAGTTCTTC. This gives the protein CASSLELAGVNEQFF.

The sample holds one count of this clone. This chain links TRBV11-2 with TRBJ1-3, with D unclear. The CDR3 contains 14 residues. The V gene's germline CDR1 is SGHAT and CDR2 FQNNGV. Deletions cut 5 bases from V and 0 bases from J, with 8 bases between. In DNA, the CDR3 is TGTGCCAGCAGCCCAGGTAGCTCTGGAAACACCATATATTTT. Translated, it gives CASSPGSSGNTIYF.

This clone was detected once. The rearrangement links TRBV5-1 to TRBJ2-3; the match to TRBD2 covers 7 bases. Trimming cost V 4 bases and J 1 base; bases outside gene matches: 12. The length of the CDR3 is 17 residues. CDR1 SGHRS and CDR2 YFSETQ come from the germline V gene. CDR3 DNA: TGCGCCAGCAGCGTGGGTCTAGCGGAGGCGGGCACAGATACGCAGTATTTT. This codes for CASSVGLAEAGTDTQYF. Filled out from reference TRBV5-1 and TRBJ2-3, the complete variable domain reads KAGVTQTPRYLIKTRGQQVTLSCSPISGHRSVSWYQQTPGQGLQFLFEYFSETQRNKGNFPGRFSGRQFSNSRSEMNVSTLELGDSALYLCASSVGLAEAGTDTQYFGPGTRLTVL.

The chain combines TRBV5-1 with TRBJ1-3; D call uncertain. CDR3 length equals 12 residues. Per the germline V gene, CDR1 is SGHRS and CDR2 is YFSETQ. Between the trimmed V and J ends, which lost 4 bases and 2 bases, there was a span of 4 bases. This CDR3 is CASSAAGNTIYF. The CDR3, as DNA: TGCGCCAGCAGCGCCGCTGGAAACACCATATATTTT.

A few counts support this clone. The CDR3 loop is CATSREGGREAFF. The CDR3 coding sequence is TGTGCCACCAGCAGAGAGGGGGGCCGGGAAGCTTTCTTT. The chain has TRBV15 and TRBJ1-1, with D maybe TRBD1 (6 bases). The CDR3 contains 13 residues. CDR1 is LNHNV and CDR2 is YYDKDF in the germline V gene (reference sequence). The V end lost 0 bases, the J end lost 8 bases, and 10 bases lay between the germline ends. Combining the CDR3 with reference TRBV15 and TRBJ1-1 gives the whole variable domain DAMVIQNPRYQVTQFGKPVTLSCSQTLNHNVMYWYQQKSSQAPKLLFHYYDKDFNNEADTPDNFQSRRPNTSFCFLDIRSPGLGDTAMYLCATSREGGREAFFGQGTRLTVV.

The CDR3: CASGPFVATNEKLFF. The CDR3 bases are TGTGCCAGCGGCCCGTTTGTCGCAACTAATGAAAAACTGTTTTTT. The chain carries TRBV28 and TRBJ1-4; D is undetermined. This CDR3 region has 15 residues. Germline CDR1 MDHEN, CDR2 SYDVKM. V lost 8 bases, J lost 0 bases, and 13 bases lay in between. The entire variable domain, with the rest obtained from reference TRBV28 and TRBJ1-4, is as follows: DVKVTQSSRYLVKRTGEKVFLECVQDMDHENMFWYRQDPGLGLRLIYFSYDVKMKEKGDIPEGYSVSREKKERFSLILESASTNQTSMYLCASGPFVATNEKLFFGSGTQLSVL.

A single count supports this clone. V and J are TRBV6-7 and TRBJ1-1; TRBD1 agrees at 7 bases. TRBV6-7 is treated as an ORF (open reading frame) with a function not yet certain. The CDR3 totals 15 residues. Germline trimming cut 0 bases from V and 1 base from J; bases unmatched to any gene: 2. The CDR3 DNA sequence: TGTGCCAGCAGTTACTCGAGGGACAGGAACACTGAAGCTTTCTTT. Its protein product is CASSYSRDRNTEAFF.

The gene calls are TRBV2 and TRBJ2-2; no clear D. The length of the CDR3 is 12 residues. The germline V and J ends were trimmed by 6 bases and 3 bases, with 5 bases remaining between them. Germline assignment: CDR1 SNHLY and CDR2 FYNNEI. For the CDR3, the DNA is TGTGCCAGCAGAAGAGACACCGGGGAGCTGTTTTTT. It specifies CASRRDTGELFF.

V gene TRBV2 combines with J gene TRBJ1-2; a weak D match, TRBD1 (6 bases). The CDR3 contains 15 residues. Germline V CDR1 and CDR2: SNHLY, FYNNEI. Trimming cost V 5 bases and J 3 bases, with 16 bases left between them. The chain's CDR3 is CASSPDSRPDYGYTF. The DNA for the CDR3 is TGTGCCAGCAGTCCGGACAGTCGACCCGACTATGGCTACACCTTC.

This clone has only one observation. The junction departs from germline at one end; a sequencing error may be responsible. In DNA form, the CDR3 reads TGTGCTAGTGGTTTGGACATCCCGGGACAGCGAGGCCTCTTT. It specifies CASGLDIPGQRGLF. This chain links TRBV12-5 with TRBJ1-1, with 7 bases matching TRBD1. The CDR3 runs to 14 residues. Germline V gene lookup returns CDR1 LGHNT and CDR2 FRNRAP.

V usage is TRBV28 and J usage is TRBJ2-6, with 9 bases that match TRBD2. The CDR3 contains 15 residues. The V segment lost 7 bases and the J segment 2 bases; nucleotides outside the gene matches: 3. Per the germline V gene, CDR1 is MDHEN and CDR2 is SYDVKM. The DNA for the CDR3 is TGTGCCAGCACCCCTAGCGGGGCTGGGGCCAACGTCCTGACTTTC. It specifies CASTPSGAGANVLTF.

The V gene is TRBV5-1, the J gene TRBJ2-5; either TRBD1 or TRBD2 may supply D (5 bases each). Germline assignment: CDR1 SGHRS and CDR2 YFSETQ. Deletions cut 5 bases from V and 4 bases from J, with 15 bases between. The CDR3 consists of 14 residues. The CDR3 loop is CASRDFGAGETQYF. CDR3 bases: TGCGCCAGCAGGGATTTCGGGGCAGGAGAGACCCAGTACTTC.

The chain uses TRBV4-3 and TRBJ2-3; TRBD2 might be the D (5 bases). With 5 bases removed from V and 6 bases from J, the gap between germline ends came to 15 bases. The CDR3 has 14 residues. CDR1 is LGHNA, CDR2 YSLEER, per germline. CDR3 DNA sequence: TGCGCCAGCAGCTCCGGGAACCTACTTGATACGCAGTATTTT. Residues: CASSSGNLLDTQYF.

V and J are TRBV11-2 and TRBJ2-5; 7 bases align to TRBD2. The V gene end was trimmed by 5 bases and the J gene end by 2 bases; junction bases not matched to a gene: 5. The CDR3 runs 14 residues. Germline V lookup: CDR1 SGHAT, CDR2 FQNNGV. CDR3: CASSPGLDQETQYF. The CDR3 coding sequence is TGTGCCAGCAGCCCCGGACTAGATCAAGAGACCCAGTACTTC.

This clone has a single count. CDR3 amino acids: CASSLETGRNSYEQYF. The CDR3 DNA follows: TGTGCCAGCAGCCTAGAGACAGGGCGGAACTCCTACGAGCAGTACTTC. V gene TRBV5-6 combines with J gene TRBJ2-7, with 7 bases lining up with TRBD1. Germline V gives CDR1 SGHDT, CDR2 YYEEEE. CDR3 size: 16 residues. V gave up 4 bases and J gave up 0 bases; unmatched junction bases: 10.